The 22 T cell receptor beta chains below come from one sample, sequenced in a study of blood T cell repertoires in COVID-19 (dated by TCRdb to about 2020). The library came from the immunoSEQ multiplex PCR assay. TCRdb stores this immuneACCESS table with in-frame sequences only. Part of the clones is absent; in the studies checked, under half of the shortfall reflects unresolved V genes, and no reason is known for the rest. The sample table holds about 480,000 clones, of which about nine tenths were seen once. The ten largest make up around 12% of the sample. The source material was peripheral blood. These receptors came from a woman in her 50s with COVID-19, enrolled during active disease.

The gene calls are TRBV30 and TRBJ1-3; D remains unclear. Germline V gene lookup returns CDR1 GTSNPN and CDR2 SVGIG (reference sequence). The germline V and J ends were trimmed by 0 bases and 2 bases, with 8 bases remaining between them. This CDR3 spans 14 amino acids. This chain's CDR3 is CAWSVRQTGNTIYF. CDR3 DNA sequence: TGTGCCTGGAGTGTACGTCAGACTGGAAACACCATATATTTT. Full variable domain (outside the CDR3, taken from reference TRBV30 and TRBJ1-3): SQTIHQWPATLVQPVGSPLSLECTVEGTSNPNLYWYRQAAGRGLQLLFYSVGIGQISSEVPQNLSASRPQDRQFILSSKKLLLSDSGFYLCAWSVRQTGNTIYFGEGSWLTVV.

The gene calls are TRBV30 and TRBJ2-1; no firm D call. V was trimmed by 3 bases and J by 7 bases, leaving 13 bases between them. The CDR3 has 13 amino acids. Per the germline V gene, CDR1 is GTSNPN and CDR2 is SVGIG (reference sequence). The CDR3 region has the DNA TGTGCCTGGAGAAGACCCCCAGGAAATGAGCAGTTCTTC. Translation: CAWRRPPGNEQFF.

This rearrangement joins TRBV11-2 to TRBJ1-1; possible D gene TRBD1, 5 bases. Germline CDR1 is SGHAT and CDR2 is FQNNGV. The CDR3 totals 15 residues. Trimming removed 5 bases at V and 0 bases at J, with 13 bases between. CDR3 sequence: CASSPGRTMNTEAFF. The CDR3 nucleotides are TGTGCCAGCAGCCCGGGGAGGACAATGAACACTGAAGCTTTCTTT.

The chain is built from TRBV29-1 and TRBJ2-1; 11 nucleotides line up with TRBD2. The length of the CDR3 is 14 residues. The V gene's germline CDR1 is SQVTM and CDR2 ANQGSEA. Trimming cost V 8 bases and J 8 bases; bases outside gene matches: 11. CDR3 in DNA: TGCAGCTCGTTTAATAGCGGGGGGGCATATGAGCAGTTCTTC. This translates into CSSFNSGGAYEQFF.

The chain joins TRBV10-3 to TRBJ2-2; possible D gene TRBD1, 6 bases. Germline assignment: CDR1 ENHRY and CDR2 SYGVKD. The ends were cut back, 7 bases at V and 7 bases at J, with 16 bases in the middle. The CDR3 covers 14 residues. The CDR3 region has the DNA TGTGCCATCACCGAACTACAGGGATACGGGGAGCTGTTTTTT. Amino acid sequence: CAITELQGYGELFF.

Worth noting for this clone: Other nucleotide sequences in the sample specify the same CDR3. This chain connects TRBV7-3 to TRBJ1-1; D unresolved. The CDR3 loop spans 13 amino acids. V dropped 3 bases and J dropped 1 base, with 6 bases sitting between them. The germline V gene encodes CDR1 SGHTA and CDR2 FQGTGA. CDR3 region: CASSFNGNTEAFF. DNA of the CDR3: TGTGCCAGCAGCTTCAACGGGAACACTGAAGCTTTCTTT.

The chain employs TRBV24-1 and TRBJ2-5, with D maybe TRBD2 (5 bases). Per the germline V gene, CDR1 is KGHDR and CDR2 is SFDVKD. With 3 bases removed from V and 6 bases from J, the gap between germline ends came to 13 bases. The CDR3 runs 14 residues. The CDR3 DNA is TGTGCCACCAGTGATGTACTAGTCCCCCAGACCCAGTACTTC. Translated, it gives CATSDVLVPQTQYF.

The rearrangement joins TRBV5-4 to TRBJ2-7; D is perhaps TRBD1 (6 bases). V lost 5 bases and J lost 0, with 15 bases in between. The germline V gene encodes CDR1 SGHNT and CDR2 YYREEE (reference sequence). The CDR3 consists of 15 residues. Written as DNA, the CDR3 is TGTGCCAGCAGTGGAACCGGGACAACCTCCTACGAGCAGTACTTC. Its protein is CASSGTGTTSYEQYF. Variable domain in full (rest from reference TRBV5-4 and TRBJ2-7): ETGVTQSPTHLIKTRGQQVTLRCSSQSGHNTVSWYQQALGQGPQFIFQYYREEENGRGNFPPRFSGLQFPNYSSELNVNALELDDSALYLCASSGTGTTSYEQYFGPGTRLTVT.

This chain links TRBV14 with TRBJ2-3; TRBD2 might be the D (5 bases). Germline V CDR1 and CDR2: SGHDN, FVKESK. This CDR3 has 16 amino acids. V was cut by 2 bases and J by 6 bases, with 18 bases left in between. The CDR3 spells CASSQFGVYRIDTQYF. The CDR3 nucleotides are TGTGCCAGCAGCCAATTCGGGGTGTATCGCATCGATACGCAGTATTTT.

The chain uses TRBV29-1 and TRBJ2-2, with D perhaps TRBD1 (5 bases). Germline V lookup: CDR1 SQVTM, CDR2 ANQGSEA. V was trimmed by 1 base and J by 2 bases, leaving 8 bases between them. CDR3 length equals 14 residues. The CDR3 reads CSVEGGSNTGELFF. CDR3 in DNA: TGCAGCGTTGAAGGGGGCAGCAACACCGGGGAGCTGTTTTTT.

V is TRBV9 and J is TRBJ2-5; 8 positions match TRBD1. The CDR3 is 15 amino acids. Germline CDR1 is SGDLS and CDR2 is YYNGEE. Unmatched junction bases numbered 4, after V lost 0 bases and J lost 3 bases. Written as DNA, the CDR3 is TGTGCCAGCAGCGTAGAGGGGACAGGAGAAGAGACCCAGTACTTC. It encodes CASSVEGTGEETQYF.

CDR3 loop: CASSVLAGGPGEQFF. DNA for the CDR3: TGTGCCAGCAGCGTCTTAGCGGGGGGGCCGGGTGAGCAGTTCTTC. This rearrangement joins TRBV9 to TRBJ2-1; 11 nucleotides match TRBD2. Germline CDR1 SGDLS, CDR2 YYNGEE. Unmatched junction bases numbered 7, after V lost 2 bases and J lost 9 bases. The length of the CDR3 is 15 residues.

The genes are TRBV6-2 or TRBV6-3 and TRBJ2-3; 9 bases map to TRBD2. The V gene end was trimmed by 2 bases and the J gene end by 4 bases; junction bases not matched to a gene: 7. Per the germline V gene, CDR1 is MNHEY and CDR2 is SVGEGT. The CDR3 extends over 16 amino acids. DNA of the CDR3: TGTGCCAGCAGTTACATTAGCGGGGGCCCCCCAGATACGCAGTATTTT. It encodes CASSYISGGPPDTQYF.

V gene TRBV28 combines with J gene TRBJ1-3; 7 positions agree with TRBD1. V trimming: 8 bases; J trimming: 3 bases; junction bases outside the gene matches: 7. The CDR3 contains 14 residues. The germline CDR1 and CDR2 sequences are MDHEN and SYDVKM. CDR3 region: CASGGGFNGNTIYF. The CDR3 bases are TGTGCCAGCGGAGGGGGCTTTAATGGAAACACCATATATTTT.

The rearrangement links TRBV3-1 (or the pseudogene TRBV3-2) to TRBJ1-1; TRBD1 might be the D (5 bases). V gave up 4 bases and J gave up 5 bases, with 11 bases separating them. Germline lookup yields CDR1 LGHDT and CDR2 YNNKEL (reference sequence). The CDR3 is 13 residues long. Here the CDR3 reads CASSRVGLTEAFF. CDR3 coding DNA: TGTGCCAGCAGCCGGGTGGGACTGACTGAAGCTTTCTTT.

The chain recombines TRBV7-8 with TRBJ2-3, with 9 bases aligning to TRBD2. The CDR3 contains 16 residues. CDR1 SGHVS and CDR2 FQNEAQ come from the germline V gene. J gave up 4 bases and V 5 bases, and 10 bases lay outside the gene matches. In DNA, the CDR3 is TGTGCCAGCAGCGGTGTAGCGGGGGCCGGGGCAGATACGCAGTATTTT. Protein product: CASSGVAGAGADTQYF.

V and J are TRBV9 and TRBJ2-3; a weak D match, TRBD2 (5 bases). From germline, CDR1 is SGDLS and CDR2 YYNGEE. Trimming removed 6 bases from V and 1 base from J, with 15 bases in between. This CDR3 has 15 amino acids. In nucleotides, the CDR3 is TGTGCCAGCACTGTGGGCCCCGGGGGCACAGATACGCAGTATTTT. Its protein product is CASTVGPGGTDTQYF.

The chain joins TRBV28 to TRBJ1-2; possibly TRBD1 for D (6 bases). Germline CDR1 and CDR2: MDHEN and SYDVKM. The length of the CDR3 is 17 residues. V gave up 5 bases and J gave up 8 bases, with 27 bases separating them. The CDR3 sequence is CASSLRSNTQGSGGYTF. The CDR3 DNA reads TGTGCCAGCAGTCTCCGCTCTAATACACAGGGTAGTGGGGGCTACACCTTC.

This clone was found a few times. The genes are TRBV7-9 and TRBJ1-5; D may be TRBD1 (5 bases). The germline V gene encodes CDR1 SEHNR and CDR2 FQNEAQ (reference sequence). The CDR3 runs to 12 residues. Trimming took 4 bases from V and 9 from J, leaving 10 bases between them. Here the CDR3 DNA reads TGTGCCAGCAGCTACTCTAGGGGGCCCCAGCATTTT. Translation: CASSYSRGPQHF.

V is TRBV6-1 and J is TRBJ2-7, with a possible D match to TRBD1 (6 bases). The CDR3 length is 18 residues. Germline lookup yields CDR1 MNHNS and CDR2 SASEGT. V gave up 3 bases and J gave up 0 bases, with 21 bases separating them. CDR3 amino acids: CASSEWGTVRGSSYEQYF. The CDR3 DNA sequence: TGTGCCAGCAGTGAGTGGGGAACTGTGAGGGGGTCCTCCTACGAGCAGTACTTC.

The rearrangement links TRBV11-2 to TRBJ1-5; D perhaps matches TRBD1 (5 bases). Trimming pared 1 base from V and 7 bases from J, leaving 11 bases between. This CDR3 has 14 amino acids. The germline V gene encodes CDR1 SGHAT and CDR2 FQNNGV. The chain's CDR3 is CASSLGGGGQPQHF. The CDR3 DNA reads TGTGCCAGCAGCTTAGGGGGGGGTGGACAGCCCCAGCATTTT.

As concerns this clone: The sample holds other DNA sequences that translate to the same CDR3. This chain joins TRBV4-1 and TRBJ2-6, with 8 positions matching TRBD1. Losses at the gene ends were 1 base for V and 2 bases for J; bases not matched to a gene: 7. The CDR3 runs 18 residues. Germline V lookup: CDR1 MGHRA, CDR2 YSYEKL. CDR3 DNA sequence: TGCGCCAGCAGCCAAGCCGGGCAGGGGGCTGCTGGGGCCAACGTCCTGACTTTC. Amino acids: CASSQAGQGAAGANVLTF.